This note documents a single TCR beta chain sequence. What it binds is unknown. This sample is drawn from a study of response to subunit inactivated influenza vaccine. General study points: After each seasonal influenza vaccination, few new T cells are recruited, the authors suggested.

The CDR3 has 13 amino acids. With 3 bases removed from V and 8 bases from J, the gap between germline ends came to 12 bases. CDR1 is LGHDT, CDR2 YNNKEL, per germline (reference sequence). Each CDR3 protein gets one entry after TCRdb re-called the RT-PCR reads with MiXCR. Seen here are roughly 650,000 distinct CDR3 sequences, 12% to 15% observed once, and the top ten hold 6.5% to 8%. This receptor was identified in a man between 45 and 60 years old who received an inactivated influenza vaccine. This sequence joins TRBV3-1 and TRBJ2-3; D gene unclear. This specimen was PBMCs from blood, taken about 14 days before vaccination. The CDR3 region has the DNA TGTGCCAGCAGCCAGGGCGGAAGAGCTACGCAGTATTTT. Protein: CASSQGGRATQYF.